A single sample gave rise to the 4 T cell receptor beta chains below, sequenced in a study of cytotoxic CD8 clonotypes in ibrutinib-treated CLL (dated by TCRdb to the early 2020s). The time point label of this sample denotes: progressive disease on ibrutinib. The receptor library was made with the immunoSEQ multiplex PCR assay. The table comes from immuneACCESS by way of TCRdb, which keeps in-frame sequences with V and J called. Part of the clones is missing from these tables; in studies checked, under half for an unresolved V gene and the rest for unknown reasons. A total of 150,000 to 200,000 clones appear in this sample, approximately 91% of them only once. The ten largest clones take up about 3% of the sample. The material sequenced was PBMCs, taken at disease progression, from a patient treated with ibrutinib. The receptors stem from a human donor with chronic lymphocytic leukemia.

The CDR3 DNA reads TGTGCCATCAGATCCCAGTCCGGGGAAAAACTGTTTTTT. This gives the protein CAIRSQSGEKLFF. The genes are TRBV10-3 and TRBJ1-4; no definite D call. V dropped 6 bases and J dropped 8 bases, with 13 bases sitting between them. CDR3 length equals 13 residues. The germline V gene encodes CDR1 ENHRY and CDR2 SYGVKD.

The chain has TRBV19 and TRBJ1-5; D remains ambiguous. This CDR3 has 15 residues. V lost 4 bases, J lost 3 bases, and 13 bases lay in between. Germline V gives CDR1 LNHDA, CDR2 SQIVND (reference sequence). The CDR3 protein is CASSRVARNNQPQHF. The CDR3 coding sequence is TGTGCCAGTAGTAGGGTGGCACGGAACAATCAGCCCCAGCATTTT. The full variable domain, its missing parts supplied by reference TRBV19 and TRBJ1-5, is DGGITQSPKYLFRKEGQNVTLSCEQNLNHDAMYWYRQDPGQGLRLIYYSQIVNDFQKGDIAEGYSVSREKKESFPLTVTSAQKNPTAFYLCASSRVARNNQPQHFGDGTRLSIL.

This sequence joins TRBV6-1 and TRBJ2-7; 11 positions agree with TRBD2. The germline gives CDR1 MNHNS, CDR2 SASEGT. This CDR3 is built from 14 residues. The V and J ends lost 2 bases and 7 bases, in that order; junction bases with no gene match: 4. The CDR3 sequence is CASSELAGGQEQYF. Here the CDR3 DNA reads TGTGCCAGCAGTGAACTAGCGGGAGGCCAAGAGCAGTACTTC.

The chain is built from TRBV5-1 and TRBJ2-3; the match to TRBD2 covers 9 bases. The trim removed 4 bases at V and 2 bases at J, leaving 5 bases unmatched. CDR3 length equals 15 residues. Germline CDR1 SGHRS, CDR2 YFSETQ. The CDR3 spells CASSPTSGHTDTQYF. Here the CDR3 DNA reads TGCGCCAGCAGCCCGACTAGCGGCCACACAGATACGCAGTATTTT. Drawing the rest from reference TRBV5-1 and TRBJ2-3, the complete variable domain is KAGVTQTPRYLIKTRGQQVTLSCSPISGHRSVSWYQQTPGQGLQFLFEYFSETQRNKGNFPGRFSGRQFSNSRSEMNVSTLELGDSALYLCASSPTSGHTDTQYFGPGTRLTVL.